This T cell receptor (beta chain) came from a study of blood T cell repertoires in COVID-19. Study-wide background: Sources were T cells, B-cell-depleted T cells, or PBMCs; the material itself was cDNA or gDNA.

Everyone who took part was roughly 18 to 90 years old, and they came from about two dozen US areas. Clones were read by immunoSEQ multiplex PCR, and TCRdb kept only the in-frame ones, dropping some. Here the sample spans about 160,000 clones, around nine tenths being singletons. Germline V gene lookup returns CDR1 SGDLS and CDR2 YYNGEE. The CDR3 is made up of 18 amino acids. V was clipped by 3 bases and J by 0 bases; unmatched bases: 15. This TCR came from a woman aged 45-65 years who had recovered from COVID-19. Material: PBMCs or T cells enriched from blood (not recorded which). The chain carries TRBV9 and TRBJ2-7; 7 nucleotides line up with TRBD1. CDR3 loop: CASSAEGGLLLGSYEQYF. CDR3 sequence (DNA): TGTGCCAGCAGCGCCGAAGGGGGCCTTCTCCTGGGCTCCTACGAGCAGTACTTC.